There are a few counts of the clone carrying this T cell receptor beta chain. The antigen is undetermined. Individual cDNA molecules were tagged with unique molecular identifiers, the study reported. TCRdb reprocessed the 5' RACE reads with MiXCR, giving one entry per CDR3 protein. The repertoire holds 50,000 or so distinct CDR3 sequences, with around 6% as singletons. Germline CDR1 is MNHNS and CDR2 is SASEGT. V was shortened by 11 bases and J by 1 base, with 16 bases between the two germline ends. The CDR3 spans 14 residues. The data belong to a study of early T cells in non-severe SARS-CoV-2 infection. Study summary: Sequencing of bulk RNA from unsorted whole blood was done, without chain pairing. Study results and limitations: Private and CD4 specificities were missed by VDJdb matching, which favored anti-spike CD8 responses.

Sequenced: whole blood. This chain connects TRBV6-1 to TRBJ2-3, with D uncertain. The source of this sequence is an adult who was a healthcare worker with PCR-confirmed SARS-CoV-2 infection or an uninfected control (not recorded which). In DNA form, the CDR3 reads TGTGCCTGCACCTGGGGTTCTGGCACAGATACGCAGTATTTT. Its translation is CACTWGSGTDTQYF.